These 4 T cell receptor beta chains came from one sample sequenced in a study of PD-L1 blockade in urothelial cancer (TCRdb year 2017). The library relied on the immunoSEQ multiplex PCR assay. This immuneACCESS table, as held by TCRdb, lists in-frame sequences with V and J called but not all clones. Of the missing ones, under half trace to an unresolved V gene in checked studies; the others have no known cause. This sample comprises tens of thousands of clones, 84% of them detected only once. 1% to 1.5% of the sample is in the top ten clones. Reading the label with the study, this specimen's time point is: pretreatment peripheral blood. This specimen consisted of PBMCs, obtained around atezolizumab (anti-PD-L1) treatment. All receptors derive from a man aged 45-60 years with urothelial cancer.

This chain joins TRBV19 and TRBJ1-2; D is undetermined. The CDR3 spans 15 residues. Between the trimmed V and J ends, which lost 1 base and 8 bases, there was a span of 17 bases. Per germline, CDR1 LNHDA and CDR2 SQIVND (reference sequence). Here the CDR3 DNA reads TGTGCCAGTAGTATAGCGGCAGGATTGGGTTCCGGCTACACCTTC. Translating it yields CASSIAAGLGSGYTF.

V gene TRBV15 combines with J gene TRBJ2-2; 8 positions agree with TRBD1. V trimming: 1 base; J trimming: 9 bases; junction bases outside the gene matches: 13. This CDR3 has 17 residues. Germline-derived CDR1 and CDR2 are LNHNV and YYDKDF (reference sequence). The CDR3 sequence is CATSRAGQGMALRELFF. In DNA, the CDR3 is TGTGCCACCAGCAGAGCCGGACAGGGCATGGCATTAAGGGAGCTGTTTTTT.

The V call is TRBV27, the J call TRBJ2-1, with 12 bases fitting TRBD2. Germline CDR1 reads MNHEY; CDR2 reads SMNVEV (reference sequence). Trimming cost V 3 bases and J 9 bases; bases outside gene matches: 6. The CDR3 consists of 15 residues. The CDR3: CASSFGLAGRVEQFF. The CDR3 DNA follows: TGTGCCAGCAGTTTTGGACTAGCGGGGCGAGTTGAGCAGTTCTTC.

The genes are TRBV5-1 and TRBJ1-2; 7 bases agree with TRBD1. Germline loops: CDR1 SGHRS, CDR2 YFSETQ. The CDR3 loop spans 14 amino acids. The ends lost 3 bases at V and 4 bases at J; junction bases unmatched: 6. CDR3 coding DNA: TGCGCCAGCAGCTCGAGACAGGGAAGCTATGGCTACACCTTC. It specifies CASSSRQGSYGYTF.